The rows below give T cell receptor beta chains drawn from one sample of a study of PD-1 blockade in classical Hodgkin lymphoma. Here immunoSEQ multiplex PCR was the method, and the copy in TCRdb shows in-frame clones only, minus some. The data contain around 45,000 clones, 60% to 75% of them seen just once; the ten biggest clones take up roughly 3%. Source: peripheral blood mononuclear cells (PBMCs), taken at baseline. These receptor sequences come from a human donor with classical Hodgkin lymphoma. Each CDR3 is given with its conserved first and last residue. A D gene is named only where the DNA matches it firmly. Clone size is stated in some rows and not others, as once, few, many or a class when expanded.

j_gene	abundance	v_gene	d_gene	CDR3nt	CDR3aa
TRBJ2-7	.	TRBV25-1	.	TGTGCCAGCAGCACTGGACAGTCCTACGAGCAGTACTTC	CASSTGQSYEQYF
TRBJ2-1	few	TRBV13	TRBD2	TGTGCCAGCAGTTTGACTAGCGGGGGGTACAATGAGCAGTTCTTC	CASSLTSGGYNEQFF
TRBJ1-1	few	TRBV15	.	TGTGCCACCAGCAGACCTAATACAGCGAACACTGAAGCTTTCTTT	CATSRPNTANTEAFF
TRBJ1-1	.	TRBV7-3	TRBD1	TGTGCCAGCAGCTTCTGGACAGGAATAAACACTGAAGCTTTCTTT	CASSFWTGINTEAFF
TRBJ1-2	.	TRBV5-1	.	TGCGCCAGCAGCTTCTCCGACAGGAGCTATGGCTACACCTTC	CASSFSDRSYGYTF
TRBJ1-2	once	TRBV7-9	TRBD1	TGTGCCACTGAGACAGGGGATACCTATGGCTACACCTTC	CATETGDTYGYTF
TRBJ2-5	once	TRBV7-9	TRBD2	TGTGCCAGCAGCTTAGCGGGAGGGATCCAAGAGACCCAGTACTTC	CASSLAGGIQETQYF
TRBJ2-3	.	TRBV27	.	TGTGCCAGCAGTTTTCTAGCATACGGCACAGATACGCAGTATTTT	CASSFLAYGTDTQYF
TRBJ2-1	few	TRBV6-5	.	TGTGCCAGCAGTTACTCGATCACCAGTAACAATGAGCAGTTCTTC	CASSYSITSNNEQFF
TRBJ2-1	.	TRBV13	.	TGTGCCAGCAGCTTAGGCTTCAATGAGCAGTTCTTC	CASSLGFNEQFF
TRBJ1-2	.	TRBV4-1	.	TGCGCCAGCAGCCAAGATCCTAGGTACGGCTACACCTTC	CASSQDPRYGYTF
TRBJ2-1	.	TRBV27	.	TGTGCCAGCAGTTTTAGTAGCTGGGGGGACAATGAGCAGTTCTTC	CASSFSSWGDNEQFF
TRBJ2-1	.	TRBV6-5	.	TGTGCCAGCACTGAGGACAGCTACAATGAGCAGTTCTTC	CASTEDSYNEQFF
TRBJ2-5	.	TRBV7-3	.	TGTGCCAGCAGCGCTCAGGAGACCCAGTACTTC	CASSAQETQYF
TRBJ1-5	few	TRBV28	TRBD1	TGTGCCAGCAGTTCAACCACCACCGGGACAGGGGACGTCCAGCATTTT	CASSSTTTGTGDVQHF
TRBJ2-1	.	TRBV2	TRBD2	TGTGCCAGCAGAGGACTAGCGGGAGGATTCCATCCCAATGAGCAGTTCTTC	CASRGLAGGFHPNEQFF
TRBJ1-4	.	TRBV7-9	.	TGTGCCAGCAGCCGGAAGCAGGGGGAAAAACTGTTTTTT	CASSRKQGEKLFF
TRBJ2-4	.	TRBV7-2	.	TGTGCCAGCAGCTTAGTTGGTACGGGGGCCAAAAACATTCAGTACTTC	CASSLVGTGAKNIQYF
TRBJ2-7	few	TRBV9	.	TGTGCCAGCAGCGTATCCGGGACTCCCTCCTACGAGCAGTACTTC	CASSVSGTPSYEQYF
TRBJ1-1	.	TRBV6-5	.	TGTGCCAGCAGCTGGGTGGGTGTGAACACTGAAGCTTTCTTT	CASSWVGVNTEAFF
TRBJ2-5	.	TRBV27	TRBD2	TGTGCCAGCGCCTTGGGGGGGAGTGGAGAGACCCAGTACTTC	CASALGGSGETQYF
TRBJ1-2	.	TRBV7-2	TRBD1	TGTGCCAGCAGCTCCTCCGGGACAGGGGGCTATGGCTACACCTTC	CASSSSGTGGYGYTF
TRBJ2-1	.	TRBV23-1	TRBD2	TGCGCCAGCAGTCGATCACTAGCGCGAGCCTACAATGAGCAGTTCTTC	CASSRSLARAYNEQFF
TRBJ2-4	.	TRBV5-6	.	TGTGCCAGCAGCTTGGCCCCGGGTAGGGTCAAAAACATTCAGTACTTC	CASSLAPGRVKNIQYF
TRBJ2-1	.	TRBV10-3	.	TGTGCCATCAGTGTGTTGGGACGGGACAATGAGCAGTTCTTC	CAISVLGRDNEQFF
TRBJ2-7	.	TRBV10-3	TRBD2	TGTGCCATCAGCCCAACTAGCGGAATGGGCGAGCAGTACTTC	CAISPTSGMGEQYF
TRBJ2-1	few	TRBV4-2	.	TGTGCCAGCAGCCCGGCACTTAACTCCTACAATGAGCAGTTCTTC	CASSPALNSYNEQFF
TRBJ1-5	.	TRBV7-6	TRBD1	TGTGCCAGCAGCCCCGGGACAGGGGTTCTTGGAAGCAATCAGCCCCAGCATTTT	CASSPGTGVLGSNQPQHF
TRBJ2-3	.	TRBV5-6	.	TGTGCCAGCAGCTTCTACACAGATACGCAGTATTTT	CASSFYTDTQYF
TRBJ1-4	.	TRBV28	.	TGTGCCAGCTGGGGGCGTACTAATGAAAAACTGTTTTTT	CASWGRTNEKLFF
TRBJ2-3	.	TRBV30	.	TGTGCCTGGAGTAGTCGCAATACGCAGTATTTT	CAWSSRNTQYF
TRBJ1-4	.	TRBV14	.	TGTGCCAGCGGACCCCTGGGGGTCGCTAATGAAAAACTGTTTTTT	CASGPLGVANEKLFF
TRBJ2-1	.	TRBV6-6	TRBD1	TGTGCCAGCAGTTACACCCAGGGGGCGGATGAGCAGTTCTTC	CASSYTQGADEQFF
TRBJ2-2	.	TRBV27	.	TGTGCCAGCAGTTTGGGGTGGGTGGGTACCACCGGGGAGCTGTTTTTT	CASSLGWVGTTGELFF
TRBJ1-5	.	TRBV6-5	.	TGTGCCAGCAGGGAGACAGTAAATAGCAATCAGCCCCAGCATTTT	CASRETVNSNQPQHF